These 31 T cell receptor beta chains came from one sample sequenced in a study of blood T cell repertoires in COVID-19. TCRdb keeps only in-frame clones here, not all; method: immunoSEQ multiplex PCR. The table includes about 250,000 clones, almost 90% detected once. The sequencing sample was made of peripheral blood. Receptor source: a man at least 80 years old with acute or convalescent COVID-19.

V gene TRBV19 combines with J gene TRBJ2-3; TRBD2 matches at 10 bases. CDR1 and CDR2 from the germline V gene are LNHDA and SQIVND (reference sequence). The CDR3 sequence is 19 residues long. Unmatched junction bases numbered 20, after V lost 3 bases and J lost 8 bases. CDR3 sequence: CASSIVGTTSGTTPSTQYF. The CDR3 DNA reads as TGTGCCAGTAGTATTGTCGGAACCACTAGCGGGACAACCCCCAGTACGCAGTATTTT. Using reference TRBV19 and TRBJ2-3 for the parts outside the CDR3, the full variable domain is DGGITQSPKYLFRKEGQNVTLSCEQNLNHDAMYWYRQDPGQGLRLIYYSQIVNDFQKGDIAEGYSVSREKKESFPLTVTSAQKNPTAFYLCASSIVGTTSGTTPSTQYFGPGTRLTVL.

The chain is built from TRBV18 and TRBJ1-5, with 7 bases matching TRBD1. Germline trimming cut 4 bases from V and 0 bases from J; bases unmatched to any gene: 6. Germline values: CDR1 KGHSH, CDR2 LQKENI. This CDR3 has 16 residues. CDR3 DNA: TGTGCCAGCTCACTAGGACAGGCTTATAGCAATCAGCCCCAGCATTTT. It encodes CASSLGQAYSNQPQHF.

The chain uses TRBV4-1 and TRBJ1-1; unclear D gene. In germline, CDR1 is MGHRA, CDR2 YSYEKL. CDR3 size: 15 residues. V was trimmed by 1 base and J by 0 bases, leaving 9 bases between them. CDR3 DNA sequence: TGCGCCAGCAGCCAAGCTGTAGTATTGAACACTGAAGCTTTCTTT. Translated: CASSQAVVLNTEAFF.

The CDR3 sequence: CASSLGAAGGITDTQYF. The CDR3 nucleotides read TGTGCCAGCAGCTTAGGTGCGGCGGGGGGGATCACAGATACGCAGTATTTT. The rearrangement links TRBV7-3 to TRBJ2-3, with 9 bases that match TRBD2. From germline, CDR1 is SGHTA and CDR2 FQGTGA. This CDR3 has 17 residues. The V segment lost 2 bases and the J segment 2 bases; nucleotides outside the gene matches: 8.

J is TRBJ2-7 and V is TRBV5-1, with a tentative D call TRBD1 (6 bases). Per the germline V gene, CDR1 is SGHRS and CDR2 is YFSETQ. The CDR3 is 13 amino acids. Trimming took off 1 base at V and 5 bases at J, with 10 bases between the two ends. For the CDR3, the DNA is TGCGCCAGCAGCTTGTACAGGGAGAACGAGCAGTACTTC. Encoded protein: CASSLYRENEQYF.

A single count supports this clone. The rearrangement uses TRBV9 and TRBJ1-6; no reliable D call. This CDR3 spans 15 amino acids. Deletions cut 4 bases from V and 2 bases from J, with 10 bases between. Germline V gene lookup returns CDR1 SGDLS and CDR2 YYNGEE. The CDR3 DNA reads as TGTGCCAGCAGCTCCCAGGCAGCCTATAATTCACCCCTCCACTTT. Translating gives CASSSQAAYNSPLHF. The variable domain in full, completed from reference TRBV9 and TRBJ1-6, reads DSGVTQTPKHLITATGQRVTLRCSPRSGDLSVYWYQQSLDQGLQFLIQYYNGEERAKGNILERFSAQQFPDLHSELNLSSLELGDSALYFCASSSQAAYNSPLHFGNGTRLTVT.

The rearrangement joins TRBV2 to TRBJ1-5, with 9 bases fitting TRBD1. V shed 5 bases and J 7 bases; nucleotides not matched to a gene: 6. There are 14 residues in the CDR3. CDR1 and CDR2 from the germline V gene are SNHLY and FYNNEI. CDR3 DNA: TGTGCCAGCAGTTTTACAGGGGGCGGGCAGCCCCAGCATTTT. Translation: CASSFTGGGQPQHF.

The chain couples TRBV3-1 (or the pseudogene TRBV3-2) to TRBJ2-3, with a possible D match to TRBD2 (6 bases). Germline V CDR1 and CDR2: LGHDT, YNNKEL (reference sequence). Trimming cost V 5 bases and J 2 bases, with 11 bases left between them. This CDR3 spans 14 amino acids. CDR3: CASSKTGDTDTQYF. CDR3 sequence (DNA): TGTGCCAGCAGCAAAACGGGGGACACAGATACGCAGTATTTT.

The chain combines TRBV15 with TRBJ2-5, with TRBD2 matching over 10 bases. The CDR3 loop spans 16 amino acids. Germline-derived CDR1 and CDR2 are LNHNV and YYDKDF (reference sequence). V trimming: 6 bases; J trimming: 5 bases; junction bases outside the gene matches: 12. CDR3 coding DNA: TGTGCCACCAGTTGGGGACTAGCGCCGGAGGGTGAGACCCAGTACTTC. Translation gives CATSWGLAPEGETQYF.

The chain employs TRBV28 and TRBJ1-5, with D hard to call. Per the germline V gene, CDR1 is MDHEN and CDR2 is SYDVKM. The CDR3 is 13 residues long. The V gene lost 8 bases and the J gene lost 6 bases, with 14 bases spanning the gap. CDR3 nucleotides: TGTGCCAGCGGTAACTTAATAAGTCAGCCCCAGCATTTT. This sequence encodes CASGNLISQPQHF.

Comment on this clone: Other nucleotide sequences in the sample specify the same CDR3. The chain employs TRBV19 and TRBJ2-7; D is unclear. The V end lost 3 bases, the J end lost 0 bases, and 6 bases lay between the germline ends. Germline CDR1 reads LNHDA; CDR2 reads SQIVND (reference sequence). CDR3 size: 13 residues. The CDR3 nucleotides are TGTGCCAGTAGTATCAGTTCCTCCTACGAGCAGTACTTC. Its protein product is CASSISSSYEQYF.

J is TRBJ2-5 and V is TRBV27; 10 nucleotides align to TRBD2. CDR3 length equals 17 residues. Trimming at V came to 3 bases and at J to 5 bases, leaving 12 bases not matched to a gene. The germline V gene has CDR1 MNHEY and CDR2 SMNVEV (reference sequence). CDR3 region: CASSFSPLAGGTETQYF. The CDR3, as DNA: TGTGCCAGCAGTTTCTCCCCTTTAGCGGGGGGCACGGAGACCCAGTACTTC.

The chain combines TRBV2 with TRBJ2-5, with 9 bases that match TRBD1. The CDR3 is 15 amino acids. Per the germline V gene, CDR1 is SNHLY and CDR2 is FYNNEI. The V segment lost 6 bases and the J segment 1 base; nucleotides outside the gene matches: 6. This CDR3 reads CASRPGTGPQETQYF. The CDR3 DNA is TGTGCCAGCAGGCCCGGGACAGGGCCCCAAGAGACCCAGTACTTC.

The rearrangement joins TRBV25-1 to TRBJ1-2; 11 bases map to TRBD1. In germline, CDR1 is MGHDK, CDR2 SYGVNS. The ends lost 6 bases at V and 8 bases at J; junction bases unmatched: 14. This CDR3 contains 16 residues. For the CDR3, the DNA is TGTGCCAGCAGCCCGTCGGAGGGACAGGGGGGACCAGGCTACACCTTC. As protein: CASSPSEGQGGPGYTF.

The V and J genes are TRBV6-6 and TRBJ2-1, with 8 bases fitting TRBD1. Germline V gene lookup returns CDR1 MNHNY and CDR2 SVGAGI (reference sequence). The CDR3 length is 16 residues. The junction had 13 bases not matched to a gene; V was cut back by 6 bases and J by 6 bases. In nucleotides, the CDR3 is TGTGCCAGCAGCCCCTCCACGGACAGGGTCGGCAATGAGCAGTTCTTC. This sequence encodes CASSPSTDRVGNEQFF.

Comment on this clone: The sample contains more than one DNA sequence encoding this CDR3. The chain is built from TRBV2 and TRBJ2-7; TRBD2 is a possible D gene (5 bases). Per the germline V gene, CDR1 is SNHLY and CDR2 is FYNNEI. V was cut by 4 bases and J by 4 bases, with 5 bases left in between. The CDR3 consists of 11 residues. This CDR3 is CASSGEYEQYF. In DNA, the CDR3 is TGTGCCAGCAGTGGGGAGTACGAGCAGTACTTC. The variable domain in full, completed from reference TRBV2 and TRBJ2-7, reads EPEVTQTPSHQVTQMGQEVILRCVPISNHLYFYWYRQILGQKVEFLVSFYNNEISEKSEIFDDQFSVERPDGSNFTLKIRSTKLEDSAMYFCASSGEYEQYFGPGTRLTVT.

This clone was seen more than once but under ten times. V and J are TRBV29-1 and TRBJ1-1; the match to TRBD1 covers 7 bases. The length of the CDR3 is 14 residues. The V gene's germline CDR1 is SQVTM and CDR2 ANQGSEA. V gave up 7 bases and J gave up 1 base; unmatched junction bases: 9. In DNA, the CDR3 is TGCAGCGGTGTAACCACAGGGGCGAACACTGAAGCTTTCTTT. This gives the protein CSGVTTGANTEAFF.

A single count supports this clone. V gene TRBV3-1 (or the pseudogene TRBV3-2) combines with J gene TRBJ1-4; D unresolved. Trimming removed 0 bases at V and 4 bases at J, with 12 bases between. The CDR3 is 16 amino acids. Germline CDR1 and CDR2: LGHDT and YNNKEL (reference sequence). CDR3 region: CASSQETGRNNEKLFF. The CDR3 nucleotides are TGTGCCAGCAGCCAAGAAACGGGAAGAAATAATGAAAAACTGTTTTTT.

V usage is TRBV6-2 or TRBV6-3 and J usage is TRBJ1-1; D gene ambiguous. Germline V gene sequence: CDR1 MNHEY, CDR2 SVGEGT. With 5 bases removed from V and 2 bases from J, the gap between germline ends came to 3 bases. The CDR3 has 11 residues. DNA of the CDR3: TGTGCCAGCAGTCATAACACTGAAGCTTTCTTT. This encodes CASSHNTEAFF.

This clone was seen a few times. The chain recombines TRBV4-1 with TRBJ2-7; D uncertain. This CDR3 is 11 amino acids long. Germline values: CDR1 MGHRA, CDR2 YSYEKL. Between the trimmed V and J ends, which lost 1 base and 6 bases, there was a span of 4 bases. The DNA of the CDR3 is TGCGCCAGCAGCCAAGCCAGCGAGCAGTACTTC. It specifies CASSQASEQYF.

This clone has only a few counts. This CDR3 is CASSLASGGGGEKLFF. The CDR3 region has the DNA TGTGCCAGCAGCTTAGCCTCAGGGGGCGGGGGTGAAAAACTGTTTTTT. This chain uses TRBV7-2 with TRBJ1-4; 8 bases are shared with TRBD1. CDR1 and CDR2 from the germline V gene are SGHTA and FQGNSA. The CDR3 loop spans 16 amino acids. V was clipped by 0 bases and J by 7 bases; unmatched bases: 7. Drawing the rest from reference TRBV7-2 and TRBJ1-4, the complete variable domain is GAGVSQSPSNKVTEKGKDVELRCDPISGHTALYWYRQSLGQGLEFLIYFQGNSAPDKSGLPSDRFSAERTGGSVSTLTIQRTQQEDSAVYLCASSLASGGGGEKLFFGSGTQLSVL.

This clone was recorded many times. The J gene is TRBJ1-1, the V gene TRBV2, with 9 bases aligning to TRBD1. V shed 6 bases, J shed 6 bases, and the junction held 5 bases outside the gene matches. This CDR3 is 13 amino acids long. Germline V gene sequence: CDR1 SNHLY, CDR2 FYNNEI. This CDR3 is CASRGDRESEAFF. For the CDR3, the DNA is TGTGCCAGCAGAGGGGACAGGGAGTCTGAAGCTTTCTTT.

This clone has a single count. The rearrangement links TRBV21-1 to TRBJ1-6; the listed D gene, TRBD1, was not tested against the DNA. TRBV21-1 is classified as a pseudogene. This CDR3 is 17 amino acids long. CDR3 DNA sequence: TGTGCCAGCAGCGGGACCCCGGGACAGGCTTATAATTCACCCCTCCACTTT. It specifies CASSGTPGQAYNSPLHF.

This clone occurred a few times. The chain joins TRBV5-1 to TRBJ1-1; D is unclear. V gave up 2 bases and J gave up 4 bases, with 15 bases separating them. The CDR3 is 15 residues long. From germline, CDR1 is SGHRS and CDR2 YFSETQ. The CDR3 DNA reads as TGCGCCAGCAGCTTCTCAGGCGGGGTTACCACTGAAGCTTTCTTT. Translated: CASSFSGGVTTEAFF.

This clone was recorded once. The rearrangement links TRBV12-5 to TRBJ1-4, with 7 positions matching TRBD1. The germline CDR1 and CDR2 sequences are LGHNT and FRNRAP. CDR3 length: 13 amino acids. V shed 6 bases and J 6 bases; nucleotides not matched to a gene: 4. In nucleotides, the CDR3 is TGTGCTAGTGGCCATGGGACAGATGAAAAACTGTTTTTT. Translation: CASGHGTDEKLFF.

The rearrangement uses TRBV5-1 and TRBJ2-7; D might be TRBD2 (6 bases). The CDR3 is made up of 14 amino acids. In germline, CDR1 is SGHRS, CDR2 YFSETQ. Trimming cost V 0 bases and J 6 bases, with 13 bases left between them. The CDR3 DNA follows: TGCGCCAGCAGCTTGGTTCCGGGGGTATCCGAGCAGTACTTC. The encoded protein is CASSLVPGVSEQYF.

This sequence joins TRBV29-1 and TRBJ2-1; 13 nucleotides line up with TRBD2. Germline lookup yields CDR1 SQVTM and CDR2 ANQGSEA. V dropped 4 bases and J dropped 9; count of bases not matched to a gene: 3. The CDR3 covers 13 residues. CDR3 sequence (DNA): TGCAGCGTTGCCACTAGCGGGAGGGGTGAGCAGTTCTTC. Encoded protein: CSVATSGRGEQFF.

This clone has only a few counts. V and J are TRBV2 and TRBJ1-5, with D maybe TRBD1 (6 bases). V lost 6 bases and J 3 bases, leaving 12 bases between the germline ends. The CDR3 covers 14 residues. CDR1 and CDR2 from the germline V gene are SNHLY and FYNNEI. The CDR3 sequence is CASSVDRNNQPQHF. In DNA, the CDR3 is TGTGCCAGCAGCGTAGACAGGAACAATCAGCCCCAGCATTTT.

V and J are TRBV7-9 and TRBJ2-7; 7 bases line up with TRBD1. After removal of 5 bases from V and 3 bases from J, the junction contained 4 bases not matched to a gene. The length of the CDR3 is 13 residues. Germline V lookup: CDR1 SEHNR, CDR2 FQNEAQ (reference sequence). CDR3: CASSRGQNYEQYF. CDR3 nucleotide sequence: TGTGCCAGCAGCCGGGGACAGAACTACGAGCAGTACTTC.

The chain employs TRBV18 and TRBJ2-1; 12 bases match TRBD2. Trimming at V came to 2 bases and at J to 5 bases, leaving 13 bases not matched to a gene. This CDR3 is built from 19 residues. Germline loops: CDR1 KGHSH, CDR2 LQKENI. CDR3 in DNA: TGTGCCAGCTCACCATCGCTAGCGGGAGGGCCAGGGAAAAACAATGAGCAGTTCTTC. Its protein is CASSPSLAGGPGKNNEQFF.

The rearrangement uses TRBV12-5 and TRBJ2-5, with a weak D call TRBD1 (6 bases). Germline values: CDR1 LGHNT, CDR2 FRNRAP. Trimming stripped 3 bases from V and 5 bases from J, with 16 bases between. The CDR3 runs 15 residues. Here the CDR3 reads CASGLSGGRVETQYF. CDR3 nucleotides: TGTGCTAGTGGTTTAAGTGGGGGCCGGGTGGAGACCCAGTACTTC.